One sample yielded the 6 T cell receptor beta chains listed below, sequenced in a study of OX40 agonist ivuxolimab in advanced cancers. Data came from immunoSEQ multiplex PCR; TCRdb stores just in-frame clones and leaves some out. This table holds some 61,000 clones, approximately 87% found once. The source was CD4+ or CD8+ T cells sorted from blood, collected in a trial of the OX40 agonist ivuxolimab. These receptors were obtained from an adult with an advanced solid tumor such as melanoma, head and neck, liver or kidney cancer.

The chain joins TRBV9 to TRBJ2-7, with 7 nucleotides matching TRBD2. Losses at the gene ends were 1 base for V and 3 bases for J; bases not matched to a gene: 7. Germline lookup yields CDR1 SGDLS and CDR2 YYNGEE. This CDR3 spans 15 amino acids. CDR3 nucleotide sequence: TGTGCCAGCAGCGTAAGCGGGGTCGACAGCTACGAGCAGTACTTC. It yields the protein CASSVSGVDSYEQYF.

This clone was counted once. This chain joins TRBV7-3 and TRBJ2-5, with TRBD1 identical over 7 bases. With the DNA end fitting TRBJ2-7 better, the J assignment may be wrong. Germline CDR1 reads SGHTA; CDR2 reads FQGTGA. The CDR3 totals 13 residues. The CDR3 nucleotides are TGTGCCAGCTACCGGACAGGATTCTACGAGCAGTACTTC. Protein sequence: CASYRTGFYEQYF.

Comments on this clone: One end of the junction does not line up with germline, which may come from a read error. V is TRBV5-1 and J is TRBJ2-2, with D possibly called TRBD1 or TRBD2 (6 bases each). This CDR3 spans 15 amino acids. Germline V CDR1 and CDR2: SGHRS, YFSETQ. The CDR3 sequence is CTSSPGARGIGELFF. CDR3 nucleotides: TGCACCAGCAGTCCGGGGGCGCGTGGTATTGGGGAGCTGTTTTTT.

This clone has a handful of counts. The rearrangement links TRBV5-6 to TRBJ2-3; no definite D call. Germline lookup yields CDR1 SGHDT and CDR2 YYEEEE. The CDR3 spans 11 residues. V was clipped by 0 bases and J by 11 bases, with 7 bases between them. CDR3 sequence (DNA): TGTGCCAGCAGCTTGGGGGTAGGGCAGTATTTT. Translation gives CASSLGVGQYF.

This clone occurred a few times. The V gene is TRBV2, the J gene TRBJ1-4; unclear D gene. CDR1 SNHLY and CDR2 FYNNEI come from the germline V gene. With 3 bases removed from V and 8 bases from J, the gap between germline ends came to 19 bases. The CDR3 runs 16 residues. Here the CDR3 DNA reads TGTGCCAGCAGTGATTCCAACTCGAAAGGAGGCGAAAAACTGTTTTTT. Its translation is CASSDSNSKGGEKLFF.

There are a few counts of this clone. The chain carries TRBV19 and TRBJ1-2; 8 bases map to TRBD1. CDR3 size: 14 residues. V shed 3 bases and J 6 bases; nucleotides not matched to a gene: 6. Germline assignment: CDR1 LNHDA and CDR2 SQIVND (reference sequence). The CDR3 here is CASSILGQGNGYTF. The CDR3, as DNA: TGTGCCAGTAGTATCTTAGGACAGGGAAATGGCTACACCTTC.